The 30 T cell receptor beta chains given below trace back to one sample, sequenced in a study of identical twins listed by TCRdb under 2016. Libraries came from 5' RACE. TCRdb names Illumina HiSeq 2000 as the instrument used. Clones were called with MiXCR by TCRdb after fastp trimmed the public reads at Q25, and only in-frame beta chains were retained. Rows matching on CDR3 protein sequence are summarized as one entry with the most common DNA and genes. This sample has about 900,000 distinct CDR3 sequences in its table, and roughly an eighth of those were observed once. Clones ranked in the top ten supply around 1.5% of the sample. In addition, the sample was reused for a study of yellow fever vaccine responses in identical twins.

Material: PBMCs. Receptors were obtained from a woman aged 18-30 years in good health.

V gene TRBV5-1 combines with J gene TRBJ2-7; weak D call: TRBD1 (5 bases). This CDR3 spans 15 amino acids. V was shortened by 4 bases and J by 6 bases, with 20 bases between the two germline ends. Germline CDR1 reads SGHRS; CDR2 reads YFSETQ. CDR3 region: CASSEIQWGVGEQYF. CDR3 DNA sequence: TGCGCCAGCAGCGAAATACAGTGGGGCGTAGGCGAGCAGTACTTC.

This clonotype has just a few counts. The V call is TRBV5-1, the J call TRBJ2-7; 9 positions agree with TRBD2. CDR3 length: 16 residues. Unmatched junction bases numbered 7, after V lost 0 bases and J lost 3 bases. Germline V CDR1 and CDR2: SGHRS, YFSETQ. For the CDR3, the DNA is TGCGCCAGCAGCTTGGGCGCTGCGGGAGGGTACTACGAGCAGTACTTC. It is translated as CASSLGAAGGYYEQYF.

This clonotype was picked up a small number of times. The chain carries TRBV5-1 and TRBJ2-2; no reliable D call. In germline, CDR1 is SGHRS, CDR2 YFSETQ. The CDR3 has 14 amino acids. V lost 1 base and J 0 bases, leaving 4 bases between the germline ends. This CDR3 reads CASSLPANTGELFF. CDR3 DNA: TGCGCCAGCAGCTTGCCAGCGAACACCGGGGAGCTGTTTTTT.

The chain joins TRBV18 to TRBJ2-3; D not certain. Trimming took 3 bases from V and 1 from J, leaving 8 bases between them. Germline CDR1 KGHSH, CDR2 LQKENI. The CDR3 length is 14 residues. CDR3 bases: TGTGCCAGCTCACCGAAGTCGGGCACAGATACGCAGTATTTT. Residues: CASSPKSGTDTQYF.

The chain links TRBV3-1 to TRBJ2-1; 10 positions agree with TRBD2. The CDR3 sequence is 16 residues long. J gave up 2 bases and V 0 bases, and 1 base lay outside the gene matches. CDR1 is LGHDT and CDR2 is YNNKEL in the germline V gene (reference sequence). The CDR3 sequence is CASSQELAGPYNEQFF. In DNA form, the CDR3 reads TGTGCCAGCAGCCAAGAACTAGCGGGACCCTACAATGAGCAGTTCTTC.

This clonotype was seen more than once but under ten times. V is TRBV6-5 and J is TRBJ2-1; 12 nucleotides align to TRBD1. CDR1 is MNHEY and CDR2 is SVGAGI in the germline V gene. The CDR3 covers 16 residues. After removal of 4 bases from V and 7 bases from J, the junction contained 8 bases not matched to a gene. DNA of the CDR3: TGTGCCAGCAGTTCTCCCGGGACAGGGGGCTGGAATGAGCAGTTCTTC. Translating gives CASSSPGTGGWNEQFF.

The J gene is TRBJ1-5, the V gene TRBV20-1, with a weak D call TRBD1 (5 bases). Between the trimmed V and J ends, which lost 6 bases and 7 bases, there was a span of 19 bases. CDR1 DFQATT and CDR2 SNEGSKA come from the germline V gene (reference sequence). The CDR3 has 14 amino acids. The DNA of the CDR3 is TGCAGTGCCGCTAATTGGGGGGTTACGCAGCCCCAGCATTTT. Amino acid sequence: CSAANWGVTQPQHF.

A few counts support this clonotype. This chain uses TRBV12-3 or TRBV12-4 with TRBJ2-1; D is possibly TRBD1 (6 bases). The CDR3 sequence is 16 residues long. V was clipped by 7 bases and J by 4 bases, with 20 bases between them. The CDR3 nucleotides read TGTGCCAGCATACCCCAGGGGCGAGTAGCATACAATGAGCAGTTCTTC. It yields the protein CASIPQGRVAYNEQFF.

J is TRBJ2-2 and V is TRBV20-1; no clear D. The CDR3 extends over 11 amino acids. Germline V gene data show CDR1 as DFQATT and CDR2 as SNEGSKA (reference sequence). CDR3 sequence (DNA): TGCAGCGCCGTCGGCAGGGGGGAGCTGTTTTTT. Its translation: CSAVGRGELFF.

V gene TRBV11-3 combines with J gene TRBJ2-3; 7 nucleotides agree with TRBD2. In germline, CDR1 is SGHNT, CDR2 YENEEA. The CDR3 sequence is 15 residues long. V was pared by 2 bases and J by 2 bases, with 4 bases of the junction left unmatched. CDR3 amino acids: CASSLLRGFTDTQYF. The CDR3 nucleotides read TGTGCCAGCAGCTTATTGCGGGGGTTCACAGATACGCAGTATTTT.

The rearrangement links TRBV18 to TRBJ1-6; D gene unclear. The germline V and J ends were trimmed by 3 bases and 7 bases, with 13 bases remaining between them. The length of the CDR3 is 15 residues. Germline CDR1 KGHSH, CDR2 LQKENI. CDR3 sequence (DNA): TGTGCCAGCTCACCGATCGGGGAAACCAATTCACCCCTCCACTTT. It translates to CASSPIGETNSPLHF. Full variable domain (outside the CDR3, taken from reference TRBV18 and TRBJ1-6): NAGVMQNPRHLVRRRGQEARLRCSPMKGHSHVYWYRQLPEEGLKFMVYLQKENIIDESGMPKERFSAEFPKEGPSILRIQQVVRGDSAAYFCASSPIGETNSPLHFGNGTRLTVT.

This sequence joins TRBV12-5 and TRBJ2-7, with a weak D call TRBD1 (6 bases). This CDR3 contains 13 residues. Germline CDR1 LGHNT, CDR2 FRNRAP. The V and J ends lost 5 bases and 6 bases respectively, with 14 bases between them. CDR3 residues: CASGAGPGVEQYF. In nucleotides, the CDR3 is TGTGCTAGTGGTGCCGGACCAGGGGTCGAGCAGTACTTC.

This clonotype has a handful of counts. V and J are TRBV7-8 and TRBJ2-1; D tentatively reads TRBD1 or TRBD2 (5 bases each). The CDR3 is 16 residues long. Between the trimmed V and J ends, which lost 5 bases and 0 bases, there was a span of 14 bases. In germline, CDR1 is SGHVS, CDR2 FQNEAQ. In nucleotides, the CDR3 is TGTGCCAGCAGCCGCCTGGGGGAAAGCTCCTACAATGAGCAGTTCTTC. It codes for CASSRLGESSYNEQFF. The full variable domain, its missing parts supplied by reference TRBV7-8 and TRBJ2-1, is GAGVSQSPRYKVAKRGQDVALRCDPISGHVSLFWYQQALGQGPEFLTYFQNEAQLDKSGLPSDRFFAERPEGSVSTLKIQRTQQEDSAVYLCASSRLGESSYNEQFFGPGTRLTVL.

The V and J genes are TRBV7-8 and TRBJ2-7, with 7 bases that match TRBD2. Germline assignment: CDR1 SGHVS and CDR2 FQNEAQ. V dropped 4 bases and J dropped 6; count of bases not matched to a gene: 9. The CDR3 covers 14 residues. The CDR3 protein is CASSSGLDISEQYF. In DNA form, the CDR3 reads TGTGCCAGCAGCTCTGGACTAGATATCAGCGAGCAGTACTTC. Full variable domain (outside the CDR3, taken from reference TRBV7-8 and TRBJ2-7): GAGVSQSPRYKVAKRGQDVALRCDPISGHVSLFWYQQALGQGPEFLTYFQNEAQLDKSGLPSDRFFAERPEGSVSTLKIQRTQQEDSAVYLCASSSGLDISEQYFGPGTRLTVT.

This clonotype was detected many times. In DNA, the CDR3 is TGCAGCGTTGAATCCGCAGGTATGAACACTGAAGCTTTCTTT. Amino acids: CSVESAGMNTEAFF. The rearrangement links TRBV29-1 to TRBJ1-1; D is unresolved. CDR1 and CDR2 from the germline V gene are SQVTM and ANQGSEA. There are 14 residues in the CDR3. Trimming took 2 bases from V and 0 from J, leaving 10 bases between them.

The V and J genes are TRBV4-1 and TRBJ2-5, with TRBD2 matching 13 bases. J lost 0 bases, V lost 1 base, and 2 bases had no gene match. Germline CDR1 and CDR2: MGHRA and YSYEKL. The CDR3 is 17 residues long. The CDR3 here is CASSQAGLAGDQETQYF. The CDR3 DNA follows: TGCGCCAGCAGCCAAGCCGGACTAGCGGGGGACCAAGAGACCCAGTACTTC.

In this sample, this clonotype turned up a few times. The chain joins TRBV11-3 to TRBJ2-7; D gene uncertain. The CDR3 has 13 amino acids. CDR1 and CDR2 from the germline V gene are SGHNT and YENEEA. The V gene lost 2 bases and the J gene lost 2 bases, with 7 bases spanning the gap. In DNA form, the CDR3 reads TGTGCCAGCAGCTTAAGAGCTACCTACGAGCAGTACTTC. Translating gives CASSLRATYEQYF.

The chain carries TRBV10-1 and TRBJ2-1, with a tentative D call TRBD2 (5 bases). The V gene lost 3 bases and the J gene lost 3 bases, with 6 bases spanning the gap. The CDR3 runs 13 residues. From germline, CDR1 is WNHNN and CDR2 SYGVQD (reference sequence). CDR3 loop: CASSDGNYNEQFF. The CDR3 DNA follows: TGCGCCAGCAGTGACGGGAACTACAATGAGCAGTTCTTC.

The V and J genes are TRBV4-1 and TRBJ2-7; 7 positions agree with TRBD1. The junction had 13 bases not matched to a gene; V was cut back by 8 bases and J by 0 bases. CDR3 length equals 16 residues. Germline V gives CDR1 MGHRA, CDR2 YSYEKL. The CDR3 loop is CASLLLRDRSSYEQYV. CDR3 coding DNA: TGCGCCAGCCTCCTTTTGAGGGACAGAAGCTCCTACGAGCAGTACGTC.

The chain recombines TRBV18 with TRBJ2-7, with 8 bases aligning to TRBD1. The CDR3 contains 15 residues. The germline V gene encodes CDR1 KGHSH and CDR2 LQKENI. V lost 4 bases and J lost 4; bases outside the gene matches: 9. CDR3 sequence (DNA): TGTGCCAGCTCACACGGGGCCCAGGGGGCGTACGAGCAGTACGTC. This sequence encodes CASSHGAQGAYEQYV.

A few counts support this clonotype. The DNA of the CDR3 is TGTGCCAGCAGCAAAGTTAGGCGACCCGGGACCTTGCGCTACGAGCAGTACGTC. This sequence encodes CASSKVRRPGTLRYEQYV. The V gene is TRBV21-1, the J gene TRBJ2-7; no DNA check was done on the table's D call, TRBD1. TRBV21-1 is marked as a pseudogene. There are 18 residues in the CDR3.

This clonotype was recorded a few times. The genes are TRBV5-4 and TRBJ2-7; 10 nucleotides align to TRBD2. The CDR3 contains 15 residues. V lost 7 bases, J lost 3 bases, and 10 bases stayed unmatched. Germline assignment: CDR1 SGHNT and CDR2 YYREEE (reference sequence). CDR3 bases: TGTGCCAGCGGCAAGAGCGGGAGGGCCCTCTACGAGCAGTACTTC. The encoded protein is CASGKSGRALYEQYF.

V gene TRBV2 combines with J gene TRBJ2-1; D call uncertain. This CDR3 region has 14 residues. CDR1 SNHLY and CDR2 FYNNEI come from the germline V gene. V lost 8 bases, J lost 2 bases, and 13 bases lay in between. The CDR3 spells CASFILGTYNEQFF. In nucleotides, the CDR3 is TGTGCCAGCTTTATTTTGGGGACCTACAATGAGCAGTTCTTC.

The rearrangement joins TRBV11-1 to TRBJ2-2; the D call may be TRBD1 or TRBD2 (5 bases each). The V end was cut by 1 base, the J end by 2 bases, with 17 bases between. Looked up from germline, CDR1 is SGHAT and CDR2 is FQDESV (reference sequence). This CDR3 comprises 18 residues. CDR3 region: CASSLGSGTPLNTGELFF. Written as DNA, the CDR3 is TGTGCCAGCAGCTTAGGGTCAGGGACCCCATTAAACACCGGGGAGCTGTTTTTT.

Ten or more counts support this clonotype. The V and J genes are TRBV5-1 and TRBJ2-2, with D perhaps matching TRBD2 (5 bases). This CDR3 is built from 16 residues. Germline loops: CDR1 SGHRS, CDR2 YFSETQ. V lost 0 bases and J 5 bases, leaving 14 bases between the germline ends. DNA for the CDR3: TGCGCCAGCAGCTTGGTTCGAGCGGAAGGGACCGGGGAGCTGTTTTTT. It yields the protein CASSLVRAEGTGELFF.

The chain uses TRBV5-6 and TRBJ2-7; D remains unclear. Between the trimmed V and J ends, which lost 1 base and 8 bases, there was a span of 1 base. The germline gives CDR1 SGHDT, CDR2 YYEEEE. This CDR3 is built from 9 residues. Here the CDR3 DNA reads TGTGCCAGCAGCTTGCAGCAGTACGTC. Translating it yields CASSLQQYV.

This clonotype was seen more than once but under ten times. The chain joins TRBV2 to TRBJ2-3; 8 positions match TRBD2. Germline V gives CDR1 SNHLY, CDR2 FYNNEI. The CDR3 totals 15 residues. J gave up 2 bases and V 2 bases, and 3 bases lay outside the gene matches. CDR3: CASSEIAGPTDTQYF. CDR3 DNA sequence: TGTGCCAGCAGTGAAATAGCGGGGCCCACAGATACGCAGTATTTT.

A few counts support this clonotype. The V call is TRBV11-2, the J call TRBJ2-2, with 9 bases lining up with TRBD1. Trimming at V came to 5 bases and at J to 4 bases, leaving 5 bases not matched to a gene. The CDR3 runs 15 residues. The germline gives CDR1 SGHAT, CDR2 FQNNGV. The CDR3 reads CASSIWTGATGELFF. The CDR3 bases are TGTGCCAGCAGCATCTGGACAGGGGCCACCGGGGAGCTGTTTTTT.

In this sample, this clonotype turned up a few times. The chain combines TRBV7-9 with TRBJ2-7, with no clear D. Germline CDR1 SEHNR, CDR2 FQNEAQ (reference sequence). Between the trimmed V and J ends, which lost 6 bases and 4 bases, there was a span of 13 bases. The CDR3 has 13 amino acids. Written as DNA, the CDR3 is TGTGCCAGCAGGTCCGGAATGGGGTACGAGCAGTACTTC. This translates into CASRSGMGYEQYF.

V usage is TRBV6-5 and J usage is TRBJ1-2, with D perhaps TRBD1 (5 bases). This CDR3 is 13 amino acids long. CDR1 MNHEY and CDR2 SVGAGI come from the germline V gene. Trimming stripped 2 bases from V and 6 bases from J, with 10 bases between. CDR3 bases: TGTGCCAGCAGTTACACAGGTACTGATGGCTACACCTTC. It is translated as CASSYTGTDGYTF.